This T cell receptor beta chain was documented in a study of T cells in Graves' hyperthyroidism and ophthalmopathy. Points from the study as a whole: Blood also held most thyroid clonotypes expanded beyond 0.001. The model's output predicted ophthalmopathy at a median of around 7 months prior to onset. From stable hyperthyroidism, ophthalmopathy was separated by a 13 V-J model.

The CDR3 covers 13 residues. Trimming took off 7 bases at V and 6 bases at J, with 15 bases between the two ends. Germline loops: CDR1 MDHEN, CDR2 SYDVKM. For this clonotype: Its antigen is unidentified.

Patients having uncontrolled infection, another autoimmune disease, pregnancy or lactation were not included. RNA transcripts were the template for amplifying TCR beta CDR3 regions. The HTBI primer set served for first-round RT-PCR of the TCR CDR3. TCRdb re-analysed the multiplex PCR reads in MiXCR, keeping a single row per CDR3 protein. The sample contains hundreds of thousands of distinct CDR3 sequences, about 45% of which appear only once. The sample comprised peripheral blood or thyroid tissue (not recorded which). This clonotype was sampled from an adult man with Graves' disease, either hyperthyroidism or ophthalmopathy (not recorded which). The chain couples TRBV28 to TRBJ1-2; D unresolved. The CDR3 protein is CASKADEEDGYTF. The CDR3, as DNA: TGTGCCAGCAAGGCCGACGAGGAAGATGGCTACACCTTC.